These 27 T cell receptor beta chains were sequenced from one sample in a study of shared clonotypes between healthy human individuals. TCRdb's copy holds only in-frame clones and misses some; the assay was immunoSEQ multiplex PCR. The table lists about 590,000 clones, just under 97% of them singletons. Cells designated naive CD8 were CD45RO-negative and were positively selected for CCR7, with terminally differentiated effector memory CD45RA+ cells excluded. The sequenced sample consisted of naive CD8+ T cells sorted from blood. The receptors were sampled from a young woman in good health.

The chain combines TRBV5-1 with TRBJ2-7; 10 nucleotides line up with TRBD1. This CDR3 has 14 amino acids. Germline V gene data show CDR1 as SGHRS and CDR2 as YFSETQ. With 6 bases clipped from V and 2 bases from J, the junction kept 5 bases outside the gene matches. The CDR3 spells CASIGDRGPYEQYF. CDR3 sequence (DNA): TGCGCCAGCATCGGGGACAGGGGACCCTACGAGCAGTACTTC. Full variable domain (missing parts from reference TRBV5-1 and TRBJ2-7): KAGVTQTPRYLIKTRGQQVTLSCSPISGHRSVSWYQQTPGQGLQFLFEYFSETQRNKGNFPGRFSGRQFSNSRSEMNVSTLELGDSALYLCASIGDRGPYEQYFGPGTRLTVT.

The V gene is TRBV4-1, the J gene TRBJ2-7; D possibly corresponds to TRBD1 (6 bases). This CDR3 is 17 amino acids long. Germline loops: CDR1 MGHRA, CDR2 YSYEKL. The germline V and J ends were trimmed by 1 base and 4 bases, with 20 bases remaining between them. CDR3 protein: CASSQVAPPYREYEQYF. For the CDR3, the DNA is TGCGCCAGCAGCCAAGTTGCGCCGCCATACAGGGAGTACGAGCAGTACTTC.

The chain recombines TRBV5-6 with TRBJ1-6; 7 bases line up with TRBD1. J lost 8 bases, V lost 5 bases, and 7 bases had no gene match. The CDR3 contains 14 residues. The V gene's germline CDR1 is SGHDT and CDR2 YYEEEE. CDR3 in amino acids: CASSFRGSDSPLHF. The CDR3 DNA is TGTGCCAGCAGTTTCAGGGGGTCCGATTCACCCCTCCACTTT.

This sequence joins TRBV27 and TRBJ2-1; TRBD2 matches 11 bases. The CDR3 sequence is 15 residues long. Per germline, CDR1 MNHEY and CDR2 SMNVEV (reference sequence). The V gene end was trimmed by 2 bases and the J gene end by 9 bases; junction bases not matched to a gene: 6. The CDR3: CASSLHSGRAAEQFF. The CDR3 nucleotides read TGTGCCAGCAGTTTACATAGCGGGAGGGCCGCTGAGCAGTTCTTC.

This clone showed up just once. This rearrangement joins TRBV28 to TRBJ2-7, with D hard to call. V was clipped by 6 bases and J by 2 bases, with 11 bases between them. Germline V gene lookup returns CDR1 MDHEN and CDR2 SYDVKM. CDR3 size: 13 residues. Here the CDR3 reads CASRLGGTYEQYF. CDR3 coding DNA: TGTGCCAGCAGGTTGGGTGGGACCTACGAGCAGTACTTC.

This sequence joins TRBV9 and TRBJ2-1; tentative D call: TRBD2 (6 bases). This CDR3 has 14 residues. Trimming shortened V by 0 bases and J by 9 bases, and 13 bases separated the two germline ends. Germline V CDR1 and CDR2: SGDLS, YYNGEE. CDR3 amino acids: CASSVGEGGVEQFF. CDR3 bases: TGTGCCAGCAGCGTAGGTGAGGGAGGTGTTGAGCAGTTCTTC. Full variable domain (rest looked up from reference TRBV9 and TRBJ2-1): DSGVTQTPKHLITATGQRVTLRCSPRSGDLSVYWYQQSLDQGLQFLIQYYNGEERAKGNILERFSAQQFPDLHSELNLSSLELGDSALYFCASSVGEGGVEQFFGPGTRLTVL.

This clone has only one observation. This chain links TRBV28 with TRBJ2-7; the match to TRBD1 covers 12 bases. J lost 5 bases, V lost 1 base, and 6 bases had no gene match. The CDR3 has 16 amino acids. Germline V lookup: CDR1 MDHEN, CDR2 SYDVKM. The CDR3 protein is CASSLLGDRGRDEQYF. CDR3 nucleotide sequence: TGTGCCAGCAGTTTATTAGGGGACAGGGGGCGAGACGAGCAGTACTTC.

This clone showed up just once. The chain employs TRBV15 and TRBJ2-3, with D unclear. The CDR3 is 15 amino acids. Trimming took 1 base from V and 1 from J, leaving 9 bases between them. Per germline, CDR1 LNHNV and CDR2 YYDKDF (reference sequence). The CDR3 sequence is CATSRVPHRTDTQYF. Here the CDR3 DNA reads TGTGCCACCAGCAGAGTGCCCCACCGCACAGATACGCAGTATTTT.

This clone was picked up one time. The CDR3 here is CASTKTSRVSTDTQYF. The CDR3 DNA follows: TGTGCCAGTACGAAGACTAGTCGGGTTAGCACAGATACGCAGTATTTT. The chain carries TRBV19 and TRBJ2-3, with D possibly matching TRBD2 (6 bases). The CDR3 spans 16 residues. The germline V gene has CDR1 LNHDA and CDR2 SQIVND (reference sequence). V was cut by 7 bases and J by 0 bases, with 17 bases left in between.

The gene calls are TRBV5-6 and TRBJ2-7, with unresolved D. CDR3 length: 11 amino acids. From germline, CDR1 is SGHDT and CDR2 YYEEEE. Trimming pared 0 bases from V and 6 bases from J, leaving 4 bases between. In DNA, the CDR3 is TGTGCCAGCAGCTTGGGGACCGAGCAGTACTTC. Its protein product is CASSLGTEQYF. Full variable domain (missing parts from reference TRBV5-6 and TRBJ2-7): DAGVTQSPTHLIKTRGQQVTLRCSPKSGHDTVSWYQQALGQGPQFIFQYYEEEERQRGNFPDRFSGHQFPNYSSELNVNALLLGDSALYLCASSLGTEQYFGPGTRLTVT.

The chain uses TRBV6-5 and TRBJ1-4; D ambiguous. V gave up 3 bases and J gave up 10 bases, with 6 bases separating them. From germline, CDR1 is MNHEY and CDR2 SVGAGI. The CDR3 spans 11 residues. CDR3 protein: CASSYEGKLFF. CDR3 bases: TGTGCCAGCAGTTATGAGGGAAAACTGTTTTTT.

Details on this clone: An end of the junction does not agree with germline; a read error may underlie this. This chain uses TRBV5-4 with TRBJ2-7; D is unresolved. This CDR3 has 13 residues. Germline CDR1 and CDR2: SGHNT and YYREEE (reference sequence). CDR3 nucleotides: TGTGCCAGCAGGCCCCCCTCCTCCTCCGAGCAGTACTTC. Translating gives CASRPPSSSEQYF.

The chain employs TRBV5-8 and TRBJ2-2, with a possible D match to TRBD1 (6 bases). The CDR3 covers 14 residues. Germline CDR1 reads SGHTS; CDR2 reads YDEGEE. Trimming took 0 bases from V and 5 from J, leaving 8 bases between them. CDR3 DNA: TGTGCCAGCAGCTTGGGGCAGGGGACCGGGGAGCTGTTTTTT. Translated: CASSLGQGTGELFF.

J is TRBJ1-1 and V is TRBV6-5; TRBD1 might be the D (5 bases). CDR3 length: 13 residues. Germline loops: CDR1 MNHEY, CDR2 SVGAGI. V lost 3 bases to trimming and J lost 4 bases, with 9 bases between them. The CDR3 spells CASSYGGFTEAFF. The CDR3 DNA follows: TGTGCCAGCAGTTATGGGGGGTTCACTGAAGCTTTCTTT.

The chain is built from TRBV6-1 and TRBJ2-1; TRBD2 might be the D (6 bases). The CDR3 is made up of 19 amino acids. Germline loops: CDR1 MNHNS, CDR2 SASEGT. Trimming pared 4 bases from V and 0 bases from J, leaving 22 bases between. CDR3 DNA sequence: TGTGCCAGCAGTGGTCTTTCCGGGAGTTACCCCAGCTCCTACAATGAGCAGTTCTTC. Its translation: CASSGLSGSYPSSYNEQFF.

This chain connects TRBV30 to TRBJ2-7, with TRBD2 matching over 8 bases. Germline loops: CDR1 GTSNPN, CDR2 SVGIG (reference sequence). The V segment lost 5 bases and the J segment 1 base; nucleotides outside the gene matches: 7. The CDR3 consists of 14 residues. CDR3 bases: TGTGCCTGGGGGAGCGGGAGCGGGTCCTACGAGCAGTACTTC. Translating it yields CAWGSGSGSYEQYF. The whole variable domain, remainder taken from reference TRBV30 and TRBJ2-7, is SQTIHQWPATLVQPVGSPLSLECTVEGTSNPNLYWYRQAAGRGLQLLFYSVGIGQISSEVPQNLSASRPQDRQFILSSKKLLLSDSGFYLCAWGSGSGSYEQYFGPGTRLTVT.

The CDR3 loop is CASSQEQFFSTDTQYF. The CDR3 DNA follows: TGTGCCAGCAGCCAAGAACAATTCTTTAGCACAGATACGCAGTATTTT. This rearrangement joins TRBV14 to TRBJ2-3; D is undetermined. CDR3 length: 16 amino acids. Between the trimmed V and J ends, which lost 0 bases and 0 bases, there was a span of 10 bases. In germline, CDR1 is SGHDN, CDR2 FVKESK.

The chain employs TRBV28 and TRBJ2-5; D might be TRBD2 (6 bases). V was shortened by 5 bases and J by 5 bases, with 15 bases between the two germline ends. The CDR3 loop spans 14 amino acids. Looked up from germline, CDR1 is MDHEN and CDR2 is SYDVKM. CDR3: CASSRWEDRETQYF. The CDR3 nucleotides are TGTGCCAGCAGTAGGTGGGAGGATCGGGAGACCCAGTACTTC.

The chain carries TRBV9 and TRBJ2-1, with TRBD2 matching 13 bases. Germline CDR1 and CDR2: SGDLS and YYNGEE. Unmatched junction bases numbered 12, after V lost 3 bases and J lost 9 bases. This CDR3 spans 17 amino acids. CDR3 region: CASSAEQLAGGPIEQFF. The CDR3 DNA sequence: TGTGCCAGCAGCGCGGAACAACTAGCGGGAGGGCCGATTGAGCAGTTCTTC. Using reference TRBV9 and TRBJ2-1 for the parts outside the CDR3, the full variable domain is DSGVTQTPKHLITATGQRVTLRCSPRSGDLSVYWYQQSLDQGLQFLIQYYNGEERAKGNILERFSAQQFPDLHSELNLSSLELGDSALYFCASSAEQLAGGPIEQFFGPGTRLTVL.

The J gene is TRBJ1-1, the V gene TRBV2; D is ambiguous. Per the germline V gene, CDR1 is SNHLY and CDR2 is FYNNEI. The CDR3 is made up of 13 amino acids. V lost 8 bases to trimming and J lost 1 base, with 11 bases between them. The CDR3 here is CASLFVTNTEAFF. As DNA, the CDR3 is TGTGCCAGCCTTTTCGTTACGAACACTGAAGCTTTCTTT.

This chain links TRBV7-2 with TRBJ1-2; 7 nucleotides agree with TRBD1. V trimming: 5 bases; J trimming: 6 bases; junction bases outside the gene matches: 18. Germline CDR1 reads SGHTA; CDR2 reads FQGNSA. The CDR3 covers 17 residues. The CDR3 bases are TGTGCCAGCAGCGGGCGGGCCTCAAGACAGGGCGAAAATGGCTACACCTTC. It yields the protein CASSGRASRQGENGYTF.

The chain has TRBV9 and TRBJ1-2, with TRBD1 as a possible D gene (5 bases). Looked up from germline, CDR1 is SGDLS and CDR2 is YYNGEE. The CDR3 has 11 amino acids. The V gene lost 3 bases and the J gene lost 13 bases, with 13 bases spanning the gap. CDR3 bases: TGTGCCAGCAGCGGGGGCAGGGAGTGCACCTTC. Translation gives CASSGGRECTF.

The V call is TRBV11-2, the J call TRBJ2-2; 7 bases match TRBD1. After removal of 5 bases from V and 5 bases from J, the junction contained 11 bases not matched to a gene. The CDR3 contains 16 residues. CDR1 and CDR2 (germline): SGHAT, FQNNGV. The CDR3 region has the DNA TGTGCCAGCAGCACGTACAGGGGCCGGTATACCGGGGAGCTGTTTTTT. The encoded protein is CASSTYRGRYTGELFF.

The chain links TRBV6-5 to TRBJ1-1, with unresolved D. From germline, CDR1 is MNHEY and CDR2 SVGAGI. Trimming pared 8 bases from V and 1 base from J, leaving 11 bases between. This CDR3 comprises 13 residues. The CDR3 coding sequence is TGTGCCAGCTATATCAAAGGGAACACTGAAGCTTTCTTT. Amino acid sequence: CASYIKGNTEAFF.

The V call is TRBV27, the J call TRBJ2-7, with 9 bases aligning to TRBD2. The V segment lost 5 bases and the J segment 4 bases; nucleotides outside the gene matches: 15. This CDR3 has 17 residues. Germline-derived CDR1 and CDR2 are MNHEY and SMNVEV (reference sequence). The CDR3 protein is CASSTRGLAGVLYEQYF. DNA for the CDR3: TGTGCCAGCAGTACGCGAGGGTTAGCGGGAGTATTGTACGAGCAGTACTTC.

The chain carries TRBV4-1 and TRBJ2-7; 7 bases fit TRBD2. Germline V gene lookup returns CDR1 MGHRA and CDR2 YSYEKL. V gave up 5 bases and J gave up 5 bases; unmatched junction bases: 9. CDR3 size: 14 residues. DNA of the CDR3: TGCGCCAGCAGCTTCAGGCTAGCGGAAAACGAGCAGTACTTC. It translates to CASSFRLAENEQYF.

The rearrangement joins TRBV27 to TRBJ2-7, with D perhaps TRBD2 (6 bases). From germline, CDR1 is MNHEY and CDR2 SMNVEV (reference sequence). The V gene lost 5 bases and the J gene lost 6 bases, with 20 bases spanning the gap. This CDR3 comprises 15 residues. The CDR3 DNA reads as TGTGCCAGCAGTCTCCAGGCGGGACCCACTAGCGAGCAGTACTTC. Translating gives CASSLQAGPTSEQYF.